This is a list of T cell receptor beta chains from one sample in a study of monozygotic twins with inflammatory bowel disease. Each CDR3 protein gets one entry in TCRdb, which reprocessed the 5' RACE reads and gives no DNA. Here the sample table reports over 130,000 distinct CDR3 sequences. Sequencing was performed on blood. The receptors stem from a human donor with ulcerative colitis or Crohn's disease, or a healthy co-twin of an affected twin (not recorded which). Both conserved end residues are part of each CDR3.

TRBV5-1	15	TRBJ2-3	CASSFSPGGTDTQYF
TRBV13	13	TRBJ2-1	CASSPDSFNEQFF
TRBV7-2	15	TRBJ1-5	CASSLGTGSGQPQHF
TRBV7-2	13	TRBJ2-1	CASSLTSYNEQFF
TRBV5-1	16	TRBJ2-3	CASSSLAGGSTDTQYF
TRBV28	19	TRBJ2-2	CASRLGLIWDSMGTGELFF
TRBV6-5	17	TRBJ2-1	CASSYSLGAGGNNEQFF
TRBV5-1	14	TRBJ1-6	CASSSDRGNSPLHF
TRBV7-2	16	TRBJ2-3	CASSDLGRGRTDTQYF
TRBV6-1	14	TRBJ2-7	CASRQQGRTYEQYF
TRBV4-3	13	TRBJ2-1	CASSQDRSTRQFF
TRBV7-9	12	TRBJ2-7	CASRHEAYEQYF
TRBV6-1	14	TRBJ2-5	CASSKRTRQETQYF
TRBV6-5	14	TRBJ1-1	CASGSGRLNTEAFF
TRBV7-2	13	TRBJ1-5	CASSLVEDQPQHF
TRBV19	13	TRBJ2-7	CASSISGPYEQYF
TRBV5-1	14	TRBJ2-5	CASSPGTTQETQYF
TRBV4-3	17	TRBJ2-3	CASSQRPPLGITDTQYF
TRBV20-1	15	TRBJ1-5	CSASAGQGRNQPQHF
TRBV18	13	TRBJ2-1	CASSPPERTGEFF
TRBV3-1	14	TRBJ2-7	CASSPRDSSYEQYF
TRBV11-2	15	TRBJ2-7	CASSLASPTNYEQYF
TRBV7-3	13	TRBJ2-7	CASSIGPRYEQYF
TRBV18	13	TRBJ2-5	CASSPSLEETQYF
TRBV18	16	TRBJ2-3	CASSSLGQESTDTQYF
TRBV20-1	13	TRBJ2-5	CSAAFGGEETQYF
TRBV5-1	16	TRBJ2-1	CASLVSPGQGSDEQFF
TRBV6-2/TRBV6-3	12	TRBJ2-1	CASGRGRNEQFF
TRBV20-1	18	TRBJ2-1	CSARGLGRGGFGTSEQFF
TRBV11-2	14	TRBJ2-5	CASSRSGGQETQYF
TRBV5-1	13	TRBJ2-4	CASSLDSNDIQYF
TRBV3-1	16	TRBJ2-1	CASRRKTSGGYNEQFF
TRBV6-5	13	TRBJ2-7	CASRRDRGSEQYF
TRBV20-1	14	TRBJ2-7	CSARDTRGAYEQYF
TRBV7-2	12	TRBJ2-1	CASSLTTTKQFF
TRBV5-1	16	TRBJ2-2	CASSPIGVGATGELFF
TRBV7-2	13	TRBJ1-2	CASSSDRRWGYTF
TRBV5-1	12	TRBJ2-7	CASSSGQGEQYF
TRBV18	15	TRBJ2-7	CASSPGPGFSYEQYF
TRBV7-2	13	TRBJ1-1	CASSMDRDTEAFF
TRBV30	13	TRBJ1-5	CAWDSDRSQPQHF
TRBV4-1	19	TRBJ2-1	CASSQDTSGGVTSYNELFF
TRBV7-9	13	TRBJ1-2	CASSLDRDYGYTF
TRBV7-2	17	TRBJ1-5	CASSLREKGVLNQPQHF
TRBV4-2	14	TRBJ1-4	CASSQEHRGEKLFF